The 11 T cell receptor beta chains below come from one sample, sequenced in a study of blood T cell repertoires in COVID-19. Some clones are missing from TCRdb's copy, which holds only in-frame ones; the method was immunoSEQ multiplex PCR. Of over 30,000 clones listed, 90% were seen once; the top ten hold approximately 19%. Specimen: peripheral blood. These receptors all come from a man aged 80 or over with acute or convalescent COVID-19.

This clone appeared a few times. The J gene is TRBJ2-7, the V gene TRBV6-5, with D tentatively TRBD1 (6 bases). The germline V and J ends were trimmed by 6 bases and 2 bases, with 14 bases remaining between them. The V gene's germline CDR1 is MNHEY and CDR2 SVGAGI. CDR3 length: 14 residues. The CDR3 DNA is TGTGCCAGCAGGCTAAACAGGGTTGCCTACGAGCAGTACTTC. Translating gives CASRLNRVAYEQYF.

The chain couples TRBV6-5 to TRBJ2-7; TRBD1 aligns across 9 bases. There are 14 residues in the CDR3. Trimming took 5 bases from V and 3 from J; bases not matched to a gene: 5. Germline assignment: CDR1 MNHEY and CDR2 SVGAGI. In nucleotides, the CDR3 is TGTGCCAGCAGTAGCGGGACAGGGATCTACGAGCAGTACTTC. It is translated as CASSSGTGIYEQYF.

This sequence joins TRBV10-2 and TRBJ1-5; no clear D gene. The CDR3 has 13 residues. Trimming removed 9 bases from V and 6 bases from J, with 15 bases in between. Germline V CDR1 and CDR2: WSHSY, SAAADI. DNA of the CDR3: TGCGCCAGTCAGGTGGAGGCGACTCAGCCCCAGCATTTT. It translates to CASQVEATQPQHF.

The chain employs TRBV5-1 and TRBJ2-3; possibly TRBD1 for D (5 bases). Germline V gene sequence: CDR1 SGHRS, CDR2 YFSETQ. This CDR3 contains 16 residues. V lost 4 bases and J lost 0, with 15 bases in between. The CDR3 protein is CASSPYRQLSTDTQYF. In DNA, the CDR3 is TGCGCCAGCAGCCCCTACCGACAGCTTAGCACAGATACGCAGTATTTT.

The chain joins TRBV5-1 to TRBJ1-1; no clear D gene. CDR1 SGHRS and CDR2 YFSETQ come from the germline V gene. The length of the CDR3 is 14 residues. V lost 4 bases and J 1 base, leaving 11 bases between the germline ends. This CDR3 reads CASSPEVRNTEAFF. The CDR3 DNA reads TGCGCCAGCAGCCCCGAGGTGCGGAACACTGAAGCTTTCTTT.

The CDR3 nucleotides read TGCGCCAGCAGCCAAGTGCCCGGGAGGGGGTATAGCAATCAGCCCCAGCATTTT. The encoded protein is CASSQVPGRGYSNQPQHF. The V and J genes are TRBV4-1 and TRBJ1-5, with D possibly being TRBD1 (6 bases). The V and J ends lost 1 base and 0 bases respectively, with 16 bases between them. The CDR3 is 18 residues long. The germline V gene encodes CDR1 MGHRA and CDR2 YSYEKL.

V is TRBV27 and J is TRBJ2-6; 7 bases align to TRBD1. CDR3 length: 17 residues. The junction had 6 bases not matched to a gene; V was cut back by 3 bases and J by 1 base. Germline CDR1 is MNHEY and CDR2 is SMNVEV (reference sequence). Here the CDR3 reads CASSLGRGSSGANVLTF. For the CDR3, the DNA is TGTGCCAGCAGTTTGGGCAGGGGGAGTTCTGGGGCCAACGTCCTGACTTTC.

V is TRBV12-3 or TRBV12-4 and J is TRBJ1-2, with a weak D call TRBD1 (6 bases). V lost 5 bases and J 6 bases, leaving 13 bases between the germline ends. This CDR3 comprises 13 residues. CDR3: CASSPQGYDGYTF. The CDR3 region has the DNA TGTGCCAGCAGTCCCCAGGGGTATGATGGCTACACCTTC.

V usage is TRBV30 and J usage is TRBJ2-3; 9 positions agree with TRBD1. From germline, CDR1 is GTSNPN and CDR2 SVGIG (reference sequence). CDR3 length: 14 amino acids. Germline trimming cut 1 base from V and 3 bases from J; bases unmatched to any gene: 2. CDR3 residues: CAWSDRGLTDTQYF. CDR3 nucleotides: TGTGCCTGGAGTGACAGGGGGCTTACAGATACGCAGTATTTT.

The chain carries TRBV3-1 (or the pseudogene TRBV3-2) and TRBJ1-6; D is undetermined. Per the germline V gene, CDR1 is LGHDT and CDR2 is YNNKEL (reference sequence). The CDR3 spans 15 residues. Trimming stripped 1 base from V and 0 bases from J, with 4 bases between. The CDR3 reads CASSQVSSYNSPLHF. The CDR3 DNA sequence: TGTGCCAGCAGCCAAGTCAGCTCCTATAATTCACCCCTCCACTTT.

About this clone: Other nucleotide sequences from this sample produce the same CDR3. This sequence joins TRBV5-1 and TRBJ2-2, with TRBD2 identical over 7 bases. After removal of 0 bases from V and 5 bases from J, the junction contained 1 base not matched to a gene. The CDR3 length is 14 residues. CDR1 and CDR2 (germline): SGHRS, YFSETQ. DNA of the CDR3: TGCGCCAGCAGCTTGGACGGGGGGACCGGGGAGCTGTTTTTT. Its translation is CASSLDGGTGELFF.